The clone carrying this T cell receptor (beta chain) is labeled as large. Its antigen remains unidentified. The data derive from a study of circulating CD8 cells and anti-PD-1 response in melanoma. Four subsets defined by PD-1 and/or TIGIT were sorted from live CD3+CD8+TCRalphabeta+ cells. V shed 1 base and J shed 1 base, with 10 bases lying between them. The CDR3 sequence is 16 residues long. Germline CDR1 and CDR2: MGHRA and YSYEKL. The study, taken as a whole, reports: Published repertoire comparisons used only baseline and M1 samples from a small cohort with few responders. DNEG was most diverse; TIGIT repertoires were least diverse. Most experiments lacked replicates. Patients included both untreated and previously treated individuals.

Each library started from around 14 ng of total RNA using the QIAseq Immune Repertoire TCR panel. Via MiXCR, TCRdb re-called the reads, giving one row per CDR3 protein. In the table there are 300 to 450 distinct CDR3 sequences, approximately 15% of which are singletons. This chain links TRBV4-1 with TRBJ2-2, with D hard to call. This clonotype originated in a human donor with melanoma. This specimen was CD8+ T cells from PBMCs, taken at baseline or after one month of anti-PD-1 therapy (not recorded which). The CDR3 is CASSQASTVNTGELFF. CDR3 in DNA: TGCGCCAGCAGCCAAGCTTCAACAGTGAACACCGGGGAGCTGTTTTTT.